These T cell receptor beta chains were read from a single sample in a study of blood T cell repertoires in COVID-19. The repertoire was sequenced with immunoSEQ multiplex PCR; TCRdb's copy has only in-frame clones and lacks some. Of over 100,000 clones listed, 70% to 85% were seen once; the top ten hold about 4.2%. The specimen was peripheral blood. These receptors were taken from a woman in her seventies with acute or convalescent COVID-19. Both conserved end residues are part of each CDR3. A D gene is named only where the DNA matches it firmly. Expanded clones get a size class; other rows say once, few or many, or leave the size out.

TGTGCCAGCAGGGCCGGGACTAGCAATCACGAGCAGTACTTC,CASRAGTSNHEQYF,-,TRBJ2-7,TRBV2,TRBD2
TGTGCCAGCAGTTACGGGGAACAGGGGAATTCACCCCTCCACTTT,CASSYGEQGNSPLHF,-,TRBJ1-6,TRBV6-2/TRBV6-3,TRBD1
TGTGCCAGCAGCTCCCGGGGGGGCACTAATGAAAAACTGTTTTTT,CASSSRGGTNEKLFF,-,TRBJ1-4,TRBV5-6,-
TGTGCCAGTAGTACCCCACTGGAGGGAGTTCGGGATTTT,CASSTPLEGVRDF,-,TRBJ1-3,TRBV19,-
TGTGCCAGCAGCACGCCATCCCGTAGCGGGGGGGCCCCCCATACGCAGTATTTT,CASSTPSRSGGAPHTQYF,-,TRBJ2-3,TRBV11-3,TRBD2
TGTGCCACCAGCTTCCGGGGGGCGGTTGAGCAGTTCTTC,CATSFRGAVEQFF,once,TRBJ2-1,TRBV15,-
TGTGCCAGCAGCGGACAGGGGAACGGGAACTATGGCTACACCTTC,CASSGQGNGNYGYTF,-,TRBJ1-2,TRBV9,TRBD1
TGTGCCATCAGGCCCACGGGAAACACAGATACGCAGTATTTT,CAIRPTGNTDTQYF,-,TRBJ2-3,TRBV10-3,-
TGTGCCAGTAGTATTGGACGGGGGGATTACGGCTACACCTTC,CASSIGRGDYGYTF,-,TRBJ1-2,TRBV19,-
TGTGCCAGCAGCCATGGGGGGGCGGACTATGGCTACACCTTC,CASSHGGADYGYTF,-,TRBJ1-2,TRBV7-8,-
TGTGCCAGCAGTGCCGATTCGGACAGCGAAGCTTTCTTT,CASSADSDSEAFF,-,TRBJ1-1,TRBV6-4,-
TGCGCCAGCAGCTCGGGGGGCACAGATACGCAGTATTTT,CASSSGGTDTQYF,once,TRBJ2-3,TRBV5-1,-
TGTGCCAGCAGCCAACCAGATTCTTATGGCTACACCTTC,CASSQPDSYGYTF,-,TRBJ1-2,TRBV3-1/TRBV3-2,-
TGCAGCGCCGGACAGGGAGGCTATGGCTACACCTTC,CSAGQGGYGYTF,-,TRBJ1-2,TRBV29-1,TRBD1
TGCGCCAGCAGGGACAGTGATAATTCACCCCTCCACTTT,CASRDSDNSPLHF,-,TRBJ1-6,TRBV5-1,-
TGTGCCAGCAGCCCCGATAGTAGGGGGTTAGGCAATGAGCAGTTCTTC,CASSPDSRGLGNEQFF,-,TRBJ2-1,TRBV3-1/TRBV3-2,-
TGCGCCAGCAGCTCTTCCGGTTTGAACACTGAAGCTTTCTTT,CASSSSGLNTEAFF,-,TRBJ1-1,TRBV5-1,-
TGTGCCAGCAGGGCCCCGGGACAGGGGAGATCACCCCTCCACTTT,CASRAPGQGRSPLHF,-,TRBJ1-6,TRBV7-9,TRBD1
TGTGCCAGCAGTGATGTAGGACTAGTCACGCAGTATTTT,CASSDVGLVTQYF,-,TRBJ2-3,TRBV2,TRBD2
TGTGCCAGCTCACCATCCCAGCGCTACACCGGGGAGCTGTTTTTT,CASSPSQRYTGELFF,-,TRBJ2-2,TRBV18,-
TGTGCCAGCAGCACACGACAGGGAAGGAACTATGGCTACACCTTC,CASSTRQGRNYGYTF,few,TRBJ1-2,TRBV21-1,-
TGTGCCAGCAGTTTAATGGTTCAGTATGGCTACACCTTC,CASSLMVQYGYTF,-,TRBJ1-2,TRBV12-3/TRBV12-4,-
TGTGCCAGCGCGGCAGCGAACACTGAAGCTTTCTTT,CASAAANTEAFF,-,TRBJ1-1,TRBV6-5,-
TGTGCTACCCATGGGCCTGGAAACACCATATATTTT,CATHGPGNTIYF,-,TRBJ1-3,TRBV25-1,-
TGCGCCAGCAACAGGGACACCCGGAGCACAGATACGCAGTATTTT,CASNRDTRSTDTQYF,-,TRBJ2-3,TRBV5-1,-
TGCGCCAGCAGTGAGGCAGCGGGGGGGCCGCGGCAAGAGACCCAGTACTTC,CASSEAAGGPRQETQYF,-,TRBJ2-5,TRBV10-2,TRBD2
TGTGCCAGCAGCCTCGACAGGGTTTCACCCCTCCACTTT,CASSLDRVSPLHF,-,TRBJ1-6,TRBV12-3/TRBV12-4,TRBD1
TGTGCCAGCAGCCAAGGTGCGCTAGCGGGGTTACAAGAGACCCAGTACTTC,CASSQGALAGLQETQYF,once,TRBJ2-5,TRBV3-1/TRBV3-2,TRBD2
TGTGCCAGCAGCTTAGCGGTGGCCGGGAAATATGGCTACACCTTC,CASSLAVAGKYGYTF,-,TRBJ1-2,TRBV7-9,-
TGTGCCAGCAGTCGCCCGGGACAGGGGACCGTCGGTGAGCAGTTCTTC,CASSRPGQGTVGEQFF,few,TRBJ2-1,TRBV2,TRBD1
TGTGCCGCCTCACGAGGAAATGAAGCTTTCTTT,CAASRGNEAFF,-,TRBJ1-1,TRBV6-5,-
TGTGCCAGCAGCTTGGGGGACAGGGCGTATAACTATGGCTACACCTTC,CASSLGDRAYNYGYTF,-,TRBJ1-2,TRBV5-6,TRBD1
TGTGCCAGCAGCCCTTCGACAGGGAATGAGCAGTTCTTC,CASSPSTGNEQFF,-,TRBJ2-1,TRBV3-1/TRBV3-2,TRBD1
TGTGCCAGCAGCACAGATTTACCCAGCTCCTACAATGAGCAGTTCTTC,CASSTDLPSSYNEQFF,once,TRBJ2-1,TRBV21-1,-
TGCGCCAGCAGCTCACCCCTTCTAGCGGATACGCAGTATTTT,CASSSPLLADTQYF,-,TRBJ2-3,TRBV5-1,-
TGTGCCAGCAGCCAAGATTTAACAGGGGATCAGCCCCAGCATTTT,CASSQDLTGDQPQHF,-,TRBJ1-5,TRBV4-2,TRBD1
TGCAGTGTTGGACAGGGGGACTACACCTTC,CSVGQGDYTF,-,TRBJ1-2,TRBV20-1,TRBD1
TGTGCCAGCAGCTTGGGAACAGGGATTACTGAAGCTTTCTTT,CASSLGTGITEAFF,few,TRBJ1-1,TRBV5-8,-
TGTGCCAGTAGTACTACTTGGGGAGTCCATGATGGCTACACCTTC,CASSTTWGVHDGYTF,-,TRBJ1-2,TRBV19,-
TGTGCCAGCGGTCTCGGATACGGGACTGAAGCTTTCTTT,CASGLGYGTEAFF,few,TRBJ1-1,TRBV27,-
TGCGCCAGCAGCCAACGACAGGGTAACTATGGCTACACCTTC,CASSQRQGNYGYTF,-,TRBJ1-2,TRBV4-3,TRBD1
TGTGCCACCAGTGATTTAAAAGGGGGGGTGGTGGGCAATGAGCAGTTCTTC,CATSDLKGGVVGNEQFF,-,TRBJ2-1,TRBV24-1,-
TGTGCCAGCAGCCTAGAGTCGGGTGTGGACAACAATGAGCAGTTCTTC,CASSLESGVDNNEQFF,-,TRBJ2-1,TRBV7-2,-
TGTGCCAGCAGCGTAGGGTTATTTAGAGGCTACACCTTC,CASSVGLFRGYTF,once,TRBJ1-2,TRBV9,-
TGTGCCAGCAGTCCGGACAGAGACCATAACTATGGCTACACCTTC,CASSPDRDHNYGYTF,-,TRBJ1-2,TRBV2,-